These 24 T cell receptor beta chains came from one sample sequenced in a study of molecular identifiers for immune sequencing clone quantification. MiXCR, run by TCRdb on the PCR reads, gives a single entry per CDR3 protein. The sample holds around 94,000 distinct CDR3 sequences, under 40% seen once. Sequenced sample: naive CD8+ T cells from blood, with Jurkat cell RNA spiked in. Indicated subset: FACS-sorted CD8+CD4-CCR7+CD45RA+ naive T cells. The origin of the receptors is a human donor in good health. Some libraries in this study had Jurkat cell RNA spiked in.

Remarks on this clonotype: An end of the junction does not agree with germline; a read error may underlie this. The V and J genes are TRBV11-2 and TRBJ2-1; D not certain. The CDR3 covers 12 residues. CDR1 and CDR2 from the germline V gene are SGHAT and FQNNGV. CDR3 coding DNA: TGTGCCAGCAGCTTTTTTACCAATGGGCAGTTCTTC. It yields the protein CASSFFTNGQFF.

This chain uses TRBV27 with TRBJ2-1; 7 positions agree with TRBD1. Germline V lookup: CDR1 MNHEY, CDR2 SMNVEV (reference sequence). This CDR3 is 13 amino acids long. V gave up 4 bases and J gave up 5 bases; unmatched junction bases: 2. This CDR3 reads CASSSGQHNEQFF. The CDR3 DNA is TGTGCCAGCAGTTCGGGACAGCACAATGAGCAGTTCTTC.

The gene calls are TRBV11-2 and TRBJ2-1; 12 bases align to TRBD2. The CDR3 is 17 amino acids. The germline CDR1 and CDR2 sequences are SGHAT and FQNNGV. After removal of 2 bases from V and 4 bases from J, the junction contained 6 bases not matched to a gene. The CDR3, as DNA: TGTGCCAGCAGCTTACTCCGACTAGCGGGAGAGTACAATGAGCAGTTCTTC. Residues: CASSLLRLAGEYNEQFF.

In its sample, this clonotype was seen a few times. The CDR3 sequence: CSVGTATNYGYTF. The CDR3, as DNA: TGCAGCGTTGGGACAGCTACTAACTATGGCTACACCTTC. The chain employs TRBV29-1 and TRBJ1-2; perhaps TRBD1 as D (6 bases). The germline CDR1 and CDR2 sequences are SQVTM and ANQGSEA. The CDR3 extends over 13 amino acids. V was shortened by 4 bases and J by 0 bases, with 9 bases between the two germline ends.

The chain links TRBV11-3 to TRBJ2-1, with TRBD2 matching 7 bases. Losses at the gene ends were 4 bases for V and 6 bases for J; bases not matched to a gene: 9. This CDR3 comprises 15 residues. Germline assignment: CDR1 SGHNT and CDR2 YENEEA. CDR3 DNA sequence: TGTGCCAGCAGCTGGGGGGGTCTAGCAGGCAATGAGCAGTTCTTC. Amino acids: CASSWGGLAGNEQFF.

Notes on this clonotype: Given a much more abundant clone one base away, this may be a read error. The CDR3 DNA is TGTGCCAGCGGCTTCCCTGCTTTCTTT. Its protein is CASGFPAFF. The V call is TRBV7-2, the J call TRBJ1-1; no reliable D call. The CDR3 has 9 amino acids. From germline, CDR1 is SGHTA and CDR2 FQGNSA.

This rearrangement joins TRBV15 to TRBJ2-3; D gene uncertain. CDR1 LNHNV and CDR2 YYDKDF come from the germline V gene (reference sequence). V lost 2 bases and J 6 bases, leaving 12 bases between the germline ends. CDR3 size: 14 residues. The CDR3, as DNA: TGTGCCACCAGCAGAAGTGGGATGTTGGATACGCAGTATTTT. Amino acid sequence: CATSRSGMLDTQYF.

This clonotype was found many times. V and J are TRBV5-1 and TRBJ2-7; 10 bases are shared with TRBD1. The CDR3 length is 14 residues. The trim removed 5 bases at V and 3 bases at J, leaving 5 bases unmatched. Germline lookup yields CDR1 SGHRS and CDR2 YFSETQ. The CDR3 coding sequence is TGCGCCAGCAGTTACGGACAGGGGGGCTACGAGCAGTACTTC. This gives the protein CASSYGQGGYEQYF. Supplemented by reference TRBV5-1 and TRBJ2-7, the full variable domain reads KAGVTQTPRYLIKTRGQQVTLSCSPISGHRSVSWYQQTPGQGLQFLFEYFSETQRNKGNFPGRFSGRQFSNSRSEMNVSTLELGDSALYLCASSYGQGGYEQYFGPGTRLTVT.

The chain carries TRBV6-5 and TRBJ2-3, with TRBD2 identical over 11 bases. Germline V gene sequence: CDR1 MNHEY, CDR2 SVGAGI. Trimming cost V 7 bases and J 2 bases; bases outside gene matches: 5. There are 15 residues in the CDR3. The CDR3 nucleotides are TGTGCCAGCATACTAGCGGGAGCGATCACAGATACGCAGTATTTT. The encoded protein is CASILAGAITDTQYF.

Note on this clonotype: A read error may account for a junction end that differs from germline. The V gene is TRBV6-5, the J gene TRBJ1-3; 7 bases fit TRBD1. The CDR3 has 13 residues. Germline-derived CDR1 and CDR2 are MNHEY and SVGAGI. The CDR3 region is CASRTTGLNTVYF. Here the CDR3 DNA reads TGTGCCAGCAGGACGACAGGGTTAAACACCGTATATTTT.

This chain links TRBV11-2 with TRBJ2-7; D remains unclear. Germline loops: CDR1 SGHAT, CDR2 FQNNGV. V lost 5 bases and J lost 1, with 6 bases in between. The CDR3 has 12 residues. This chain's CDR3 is CASSPMSYEQYF. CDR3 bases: TGTGCCAGCAGCCCGATGTCCTACGAGCAGTACTTC.

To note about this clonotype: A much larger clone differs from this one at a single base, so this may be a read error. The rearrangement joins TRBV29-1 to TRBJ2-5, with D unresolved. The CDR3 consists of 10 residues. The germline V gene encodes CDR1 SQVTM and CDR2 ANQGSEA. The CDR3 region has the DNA TGCAGCGTCGTTGAGGTGACCCAGTGCTTC. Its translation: CSVVEVTQCF.

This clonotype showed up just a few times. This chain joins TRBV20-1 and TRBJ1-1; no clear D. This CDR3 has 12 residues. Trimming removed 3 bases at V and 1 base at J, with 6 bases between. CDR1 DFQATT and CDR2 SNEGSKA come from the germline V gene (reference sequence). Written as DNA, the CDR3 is TGCAGTGCTAGTTATTCGAACACTGAAGCTTTCTTT. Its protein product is CSASYSNTEAFF.

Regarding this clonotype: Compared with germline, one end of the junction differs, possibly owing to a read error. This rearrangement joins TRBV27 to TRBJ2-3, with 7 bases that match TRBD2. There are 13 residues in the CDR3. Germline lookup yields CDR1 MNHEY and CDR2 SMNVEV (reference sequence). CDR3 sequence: CASSLQAPGRLVF. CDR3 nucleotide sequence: TGTGCCAGCAGTTTACAAGCCCCCGGGAGGTTGGTTTTT.

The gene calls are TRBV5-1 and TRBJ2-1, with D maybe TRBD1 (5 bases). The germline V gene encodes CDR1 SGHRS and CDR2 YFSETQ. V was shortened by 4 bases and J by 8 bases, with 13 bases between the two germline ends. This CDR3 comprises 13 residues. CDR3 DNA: TGCGCCAGCAGCCTCCCCAGGGTGGATGAGCAGTTCTTC. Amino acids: CASSLPRVDEQFF.

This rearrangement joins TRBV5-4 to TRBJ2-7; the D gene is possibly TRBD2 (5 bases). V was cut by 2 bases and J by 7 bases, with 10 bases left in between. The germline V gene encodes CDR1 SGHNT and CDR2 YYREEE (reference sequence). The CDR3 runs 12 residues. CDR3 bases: TGTGCCAGCAGCTTCGGGGTCGGAGAGCAGTACTTC. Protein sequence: CASSFGVGEQYF.

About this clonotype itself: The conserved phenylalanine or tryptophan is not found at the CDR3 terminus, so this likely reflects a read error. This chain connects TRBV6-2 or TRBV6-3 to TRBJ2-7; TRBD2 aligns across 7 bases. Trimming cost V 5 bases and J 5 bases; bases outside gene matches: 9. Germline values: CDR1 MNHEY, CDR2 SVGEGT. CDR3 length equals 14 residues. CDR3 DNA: TGTGCCAGCAGTAAGACTAGCTCTCTCGACGAGCAGTACCTC. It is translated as CASSKTSSLDEQYL.

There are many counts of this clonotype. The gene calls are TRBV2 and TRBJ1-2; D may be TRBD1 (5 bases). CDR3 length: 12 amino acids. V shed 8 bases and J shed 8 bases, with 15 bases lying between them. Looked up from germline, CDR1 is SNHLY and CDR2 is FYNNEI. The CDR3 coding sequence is TGTGCCAGCCCCCAGGCGAGGGGCGGCTACACCTTC. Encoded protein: CASPQARGGYTF.

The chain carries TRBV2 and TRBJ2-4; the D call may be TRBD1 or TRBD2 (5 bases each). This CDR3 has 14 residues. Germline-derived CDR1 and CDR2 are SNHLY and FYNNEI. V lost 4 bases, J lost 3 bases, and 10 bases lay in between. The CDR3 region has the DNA TGTGCCAGCAGTGGATCGAGGGGCAAAAACATTCAGTACTTC. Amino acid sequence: CASSGSRGKNIQYF.

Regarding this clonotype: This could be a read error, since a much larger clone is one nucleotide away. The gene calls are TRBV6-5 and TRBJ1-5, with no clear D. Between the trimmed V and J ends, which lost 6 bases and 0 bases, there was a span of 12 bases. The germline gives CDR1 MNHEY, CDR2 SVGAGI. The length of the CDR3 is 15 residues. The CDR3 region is CASSPRLLSNQPQHF. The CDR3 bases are TGTGCCAGCAGCCCCAGGTTACTTAGCAATCAGCCCCAGCATTTT.

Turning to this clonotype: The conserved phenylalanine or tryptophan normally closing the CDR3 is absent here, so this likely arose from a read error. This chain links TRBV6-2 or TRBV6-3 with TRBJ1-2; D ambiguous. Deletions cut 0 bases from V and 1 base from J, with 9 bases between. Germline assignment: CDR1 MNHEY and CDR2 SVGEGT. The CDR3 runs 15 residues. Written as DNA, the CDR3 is TGTGCCAGCAGTTACTCAGAGGCAAGTAACTATGGCTACACCCTC. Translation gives CASSYSEASNYGYTL.

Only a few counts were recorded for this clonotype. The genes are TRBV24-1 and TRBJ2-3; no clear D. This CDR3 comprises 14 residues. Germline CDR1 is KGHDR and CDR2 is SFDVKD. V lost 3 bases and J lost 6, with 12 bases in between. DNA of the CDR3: TGTGCCACCAGTGATCCCCTCACCGGGGATACGCAGTATTTT. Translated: CATSDPLTGDTQYF.

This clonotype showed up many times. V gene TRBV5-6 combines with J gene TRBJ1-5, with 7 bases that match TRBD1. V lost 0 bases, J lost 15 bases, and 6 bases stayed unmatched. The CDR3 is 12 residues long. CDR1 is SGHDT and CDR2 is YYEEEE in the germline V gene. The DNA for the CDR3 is TGTGCCAGCAGCTTGGGACAGGGCCCCTCGCATTTT. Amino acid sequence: CASSLGQGPSHF. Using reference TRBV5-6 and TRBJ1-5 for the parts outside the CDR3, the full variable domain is DAGVTQSPTHLIKTRGQQVTLRCSPKSGHDTVSWYQQALGQGPQFIFQYYEEEERQRGNFPDRFSGHQFPNYSSELNVNALLLGDSALYLCASSLGQGPSHFGDGTRLSIL.

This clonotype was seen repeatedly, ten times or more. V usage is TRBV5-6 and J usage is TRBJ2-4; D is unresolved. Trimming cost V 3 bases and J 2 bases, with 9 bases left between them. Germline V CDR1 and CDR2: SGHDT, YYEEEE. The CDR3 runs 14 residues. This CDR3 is CASSSLGSKNIQYF. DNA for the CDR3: TGTGCCAGCAGCTCCCTAGGATCCAAAAACATTCAGTACTTC.